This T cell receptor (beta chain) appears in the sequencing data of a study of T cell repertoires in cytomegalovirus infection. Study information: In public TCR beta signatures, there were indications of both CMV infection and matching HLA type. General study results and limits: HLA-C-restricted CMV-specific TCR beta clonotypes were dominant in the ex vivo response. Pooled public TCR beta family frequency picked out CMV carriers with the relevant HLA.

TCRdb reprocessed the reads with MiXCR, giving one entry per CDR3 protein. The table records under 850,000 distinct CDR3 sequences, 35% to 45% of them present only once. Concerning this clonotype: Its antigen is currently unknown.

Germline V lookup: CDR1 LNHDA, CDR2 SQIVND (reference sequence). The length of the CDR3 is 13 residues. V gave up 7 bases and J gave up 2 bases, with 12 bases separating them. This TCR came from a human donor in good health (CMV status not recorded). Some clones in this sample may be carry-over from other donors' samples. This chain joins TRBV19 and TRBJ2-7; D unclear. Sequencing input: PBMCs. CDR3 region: CASIAKVAYEQYF. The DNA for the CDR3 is TGTGCCAGTATCGCCAAGGTGGCCTACGAGCAGTACTTC.